This TCR beta chain was sequenced during a study of CD8+ T cells in alopecia areata. Study in general: Treatment with tofacitinib (6 to 18 months) was followed by 6 months off drug. Study-wide results and limits: Higher clonality than in normal scalp was seen in lesional scalp, especially alopecia totalis/universalis.

Trimming at V came to 3 bases and at J to 7 bases, leaving 5 bases not matched to a gene. The germline CDR1 and CDR2 sequences are LNHDA and SQIVND (reference sequence). CDR3 length: 14 residues. In its sample, this clone was seen once. Its antigen remains unknown. Extracted RNA was reverse transcribed into cDNA, the sequencing template. Generated by immunoSEQ multiplex PCR, the TCRdb table keeps only in-frame clones and is missing some. The data show about 180,000 clones, with approximately 56% seen just once and about 14% held by the top ten. The sample in question was CD4+ T cells sorted from blood, obtained at week 0. The chain carries TRBV19 and TRBJ2-7; 11 nucleotides align to TRBD2. The sequence was collected from a human donor with alopecia areata. The CDR3 DNA follows: TGTGCCAGTAGTATTCCGGGACTAGCGGATGAGCAGTACTTC. Its translation: CASSIPGLADEQYF.